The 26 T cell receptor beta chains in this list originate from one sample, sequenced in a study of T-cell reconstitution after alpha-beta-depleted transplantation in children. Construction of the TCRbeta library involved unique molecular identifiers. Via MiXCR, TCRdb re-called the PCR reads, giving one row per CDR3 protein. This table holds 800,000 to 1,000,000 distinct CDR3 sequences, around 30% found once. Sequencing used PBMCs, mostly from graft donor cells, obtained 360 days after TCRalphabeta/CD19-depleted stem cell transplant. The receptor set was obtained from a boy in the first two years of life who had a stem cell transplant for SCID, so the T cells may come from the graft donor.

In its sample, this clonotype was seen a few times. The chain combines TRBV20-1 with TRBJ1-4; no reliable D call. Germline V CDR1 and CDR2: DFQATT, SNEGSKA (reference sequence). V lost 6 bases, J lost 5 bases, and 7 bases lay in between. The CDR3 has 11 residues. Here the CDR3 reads CSAGANEKLFF. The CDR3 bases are TGCAGTGCGGGAGCGAATGAAAAACTGTTTTTT.

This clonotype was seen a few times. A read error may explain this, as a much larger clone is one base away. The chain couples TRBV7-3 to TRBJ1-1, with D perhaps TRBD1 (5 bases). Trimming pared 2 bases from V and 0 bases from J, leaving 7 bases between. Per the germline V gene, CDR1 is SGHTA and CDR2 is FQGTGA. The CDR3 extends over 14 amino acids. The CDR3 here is CASSLDSVNTEAFF. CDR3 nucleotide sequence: TGTGCCAGCAGCTTAGACAGTGTGAACACTGAAGCTTTCTTT.

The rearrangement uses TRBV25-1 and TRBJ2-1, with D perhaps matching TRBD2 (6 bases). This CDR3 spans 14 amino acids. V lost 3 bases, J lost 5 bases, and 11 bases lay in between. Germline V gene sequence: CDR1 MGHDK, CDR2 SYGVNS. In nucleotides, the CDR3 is TGTGCCAGCAGTGAGCGGGGTCCCGACAATGAGCAGTTCTTC. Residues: CASSERGPDNEQFF.

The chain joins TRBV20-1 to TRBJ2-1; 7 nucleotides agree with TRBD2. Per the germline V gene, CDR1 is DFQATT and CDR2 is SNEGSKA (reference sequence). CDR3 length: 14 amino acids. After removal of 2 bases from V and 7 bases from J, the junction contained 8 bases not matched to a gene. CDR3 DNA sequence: TGCAGTGCTAGAAGCGGGGTAAGAGGGAATGAGCAGTTCTTC. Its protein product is CSARSGVRGNEQFF.

The CDR3 DNA is TGCAGCGTTGAAGGCGTAGGGGAGAACACTGAAGCTTTCTTT. Its protein is CSVEGVGENTEAFF. The rearrangement uses TRBV29-1 and TRBJ1-1; TRBD1 might be the D (5 bases). The V and J ends lost 1 base and 1 base respectively, with 10 bases between them. This CDR3 region has 14 residues. Germline values: CDR1 SQVTM, CDR2 ANQGSEA.

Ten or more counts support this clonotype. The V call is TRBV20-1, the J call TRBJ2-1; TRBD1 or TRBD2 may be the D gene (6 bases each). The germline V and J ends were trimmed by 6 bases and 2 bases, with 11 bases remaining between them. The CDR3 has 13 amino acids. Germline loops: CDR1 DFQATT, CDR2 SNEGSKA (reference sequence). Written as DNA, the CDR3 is TGCAGTGCGGAAGGGGGGCCCTACAATGAGCAGTTCTTC. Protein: CSAEGGPYNEQFF.

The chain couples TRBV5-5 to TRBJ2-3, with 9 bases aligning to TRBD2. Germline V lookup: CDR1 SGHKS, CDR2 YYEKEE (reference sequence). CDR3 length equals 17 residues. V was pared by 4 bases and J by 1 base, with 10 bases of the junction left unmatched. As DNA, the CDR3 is TGTGCCAGCAGCCTGGGCGGGGGGGCCCTGGGCACAGATACGCAGTATTTT. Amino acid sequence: CASSLGGGALGTDTQYF.

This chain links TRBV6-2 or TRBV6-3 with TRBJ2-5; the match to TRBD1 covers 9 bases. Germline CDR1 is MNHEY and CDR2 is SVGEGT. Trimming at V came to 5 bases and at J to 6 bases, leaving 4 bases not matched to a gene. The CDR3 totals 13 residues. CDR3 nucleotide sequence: TGTGCCAGCAGTGGACAGGGGCTGAAGACCCAGTACTTC. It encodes CASSGQGLKTQYF.

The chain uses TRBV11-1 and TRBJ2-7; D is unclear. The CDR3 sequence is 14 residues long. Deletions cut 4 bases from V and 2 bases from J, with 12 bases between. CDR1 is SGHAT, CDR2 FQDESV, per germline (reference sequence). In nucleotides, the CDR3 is TGTGCCAGCAGCTATGACACAGCACCCTACGAGCAGTACTTC. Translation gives CASSYDTAPYEQYF.

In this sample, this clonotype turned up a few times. The CDR3 DNA follows: TGTGCCAGCAGCGTAGCACCCCCGGGGGCATACAATGAGCAGTTCTTC. Encoded protein: CASSVAPPGAYNEQFF. V is TRBV9 and J is TRBJ2-1; D is tentatively TRBD1 or TRBD2 (6 bases each). The V gene's germline CDR1 is SGDLS and CDR2 YYNGEE. The CDR3 is 16 residues long. Trimming took off 0 bases at V and 4 bases at J, with 14 bases between the two ends.

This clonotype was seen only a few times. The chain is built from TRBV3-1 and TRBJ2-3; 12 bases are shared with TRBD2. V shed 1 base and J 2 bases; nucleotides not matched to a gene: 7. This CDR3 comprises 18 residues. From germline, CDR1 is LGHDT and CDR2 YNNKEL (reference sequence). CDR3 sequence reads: CASSQAGLAGPSTDTQYF. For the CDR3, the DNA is TGTGCCAGCAGCCAAGCCGGACTAGCGGGGCCCTCCACAGATACGCAGTATTTT.

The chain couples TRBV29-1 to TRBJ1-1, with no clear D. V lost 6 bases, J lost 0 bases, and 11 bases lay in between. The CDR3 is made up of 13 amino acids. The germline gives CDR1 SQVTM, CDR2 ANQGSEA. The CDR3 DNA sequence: TGCAGCGTCAGACCCGGGTTGAACACTGAAGCTTTCTTT. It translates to CSVRPGLNTEAFF.

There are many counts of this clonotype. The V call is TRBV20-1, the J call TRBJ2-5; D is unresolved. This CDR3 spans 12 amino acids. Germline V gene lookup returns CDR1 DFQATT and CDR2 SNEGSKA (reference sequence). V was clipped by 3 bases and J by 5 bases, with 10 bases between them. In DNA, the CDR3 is TGCAGTGCTAGGGATTTTCCCGAGACCCAGTACTTC. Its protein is CSARDFPETQYF.

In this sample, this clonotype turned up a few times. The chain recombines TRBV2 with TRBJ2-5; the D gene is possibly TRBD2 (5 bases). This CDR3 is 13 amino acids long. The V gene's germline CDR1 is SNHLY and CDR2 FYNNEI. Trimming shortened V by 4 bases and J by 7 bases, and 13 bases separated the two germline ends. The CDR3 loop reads CASSGEGWVTQYF. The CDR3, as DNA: TGTGCCAGCAGTGGCGAGGGTTGGGTGACCCAGTACTTC.

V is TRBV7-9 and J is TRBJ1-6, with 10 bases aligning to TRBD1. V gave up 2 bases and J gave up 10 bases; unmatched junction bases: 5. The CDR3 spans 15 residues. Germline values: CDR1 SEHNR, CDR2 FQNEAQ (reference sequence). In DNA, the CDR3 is TGTGCCAGCAGCTTACCGGGACAGGGGAAATCACCCCTCCACTTT. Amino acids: CASSLPGQGKSPLHF. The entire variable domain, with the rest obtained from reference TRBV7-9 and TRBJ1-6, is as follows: DTGVSQNPRHKITKRGQNVTFRCDPISEHNRLYWYRQTLGQGPEFLTYFQNEAQLEKSRLLSDRFSAERPKGSFSTLEIQRTEQGDSAMYLCASSLPGQGKSPLHFGNGTRLTVT.

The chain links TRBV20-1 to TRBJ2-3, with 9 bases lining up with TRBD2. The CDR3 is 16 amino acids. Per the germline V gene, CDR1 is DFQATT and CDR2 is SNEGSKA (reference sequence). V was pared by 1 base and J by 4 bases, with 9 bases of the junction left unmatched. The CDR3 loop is CSARGRRGGRADTQYF. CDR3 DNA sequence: TGCAGTGCTAGAGGGCGGCGGGGGGGCAGGGCAGATACGCAGTATTTT.

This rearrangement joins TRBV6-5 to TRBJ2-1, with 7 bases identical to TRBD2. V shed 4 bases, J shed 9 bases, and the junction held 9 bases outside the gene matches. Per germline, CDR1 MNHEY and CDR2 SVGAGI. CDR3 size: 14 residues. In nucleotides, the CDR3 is TGTGCCAGCAGTTCCCCCCAACTAGCGAGTGAGCAGTTCTTC. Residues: CASSSPQLASEQFF.

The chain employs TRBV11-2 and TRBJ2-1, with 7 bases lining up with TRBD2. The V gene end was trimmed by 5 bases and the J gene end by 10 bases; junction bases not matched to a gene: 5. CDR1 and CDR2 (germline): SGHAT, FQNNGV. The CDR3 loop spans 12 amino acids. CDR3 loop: CASSQLAAEQFF. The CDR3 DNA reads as TGTGCCAGCAGCCAGCTAGCGGCCGAGCAGTTCTTC.

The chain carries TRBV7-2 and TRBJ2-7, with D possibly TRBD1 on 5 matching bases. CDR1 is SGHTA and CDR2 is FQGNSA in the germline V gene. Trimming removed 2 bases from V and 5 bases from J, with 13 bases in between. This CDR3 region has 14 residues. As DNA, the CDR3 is TGTGCCAGCAGCTTAAGCAGGGAACCCGACGAGCAGTACTTC. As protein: CASSLSREPDEQYF.

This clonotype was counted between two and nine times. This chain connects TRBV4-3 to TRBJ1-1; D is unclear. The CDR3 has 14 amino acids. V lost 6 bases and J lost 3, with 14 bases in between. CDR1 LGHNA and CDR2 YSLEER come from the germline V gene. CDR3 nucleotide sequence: TGCGCCAGCAGTCCGGGGAGCGAGGACACTGAAGCTTTCTTT. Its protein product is CASSPGSEDTEAFF.

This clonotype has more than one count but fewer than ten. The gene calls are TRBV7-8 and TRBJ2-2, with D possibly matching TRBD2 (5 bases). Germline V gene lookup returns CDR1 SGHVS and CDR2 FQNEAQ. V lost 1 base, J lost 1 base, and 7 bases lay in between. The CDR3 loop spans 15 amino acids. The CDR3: CASSLGERNTGELFF. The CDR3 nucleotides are TGTGCCAGCAGCTTAGGGGAGAGGAACACCGGGGAGCTGTTTTTT.

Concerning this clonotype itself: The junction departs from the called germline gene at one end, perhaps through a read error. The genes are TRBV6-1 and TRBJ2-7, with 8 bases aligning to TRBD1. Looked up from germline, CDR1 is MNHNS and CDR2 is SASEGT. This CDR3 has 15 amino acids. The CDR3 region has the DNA TGTGCCACCTCTAATACCGGGACAGGAGCCTACGAGGAGTACTTC. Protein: CATSNTGTGAYEEYF.

CDR3 in amino acids: CASSERLAAYNEQFF. CDR3 in DNA: TGTGCCAGCAGTGAGAGGCTAGCGGCCTACAATGAGCAGTTCTTC. This sequence joins TRBV2 and TRBJ2-1; TRBD2 matches 7 bases. This CDR3 is built from 15 residues. Trimming took 3 bases from V and 2 from J; bases not matched to a gene: 4. Germline V CDR1 and CDR2: SNHLY, FYNNEI.

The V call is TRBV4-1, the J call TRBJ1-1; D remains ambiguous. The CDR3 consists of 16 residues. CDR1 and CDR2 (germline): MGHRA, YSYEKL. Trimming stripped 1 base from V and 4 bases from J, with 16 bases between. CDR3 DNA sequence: TGCGCCAGCAGCCAAGGGAGGCCAGGAACGGGCACTGAAGCTTTCTTT. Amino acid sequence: CASSQGRPGTGTEAFF.

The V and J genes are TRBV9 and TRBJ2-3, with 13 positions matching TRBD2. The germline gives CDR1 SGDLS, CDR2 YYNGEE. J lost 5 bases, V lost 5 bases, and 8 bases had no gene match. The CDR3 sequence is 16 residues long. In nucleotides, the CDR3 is TGTGCCAGCAGTCCTAGACTAGCGGGGGGTGGAGATACGCAGTATTTT. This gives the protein CASSPRLAGGGDTQYF.

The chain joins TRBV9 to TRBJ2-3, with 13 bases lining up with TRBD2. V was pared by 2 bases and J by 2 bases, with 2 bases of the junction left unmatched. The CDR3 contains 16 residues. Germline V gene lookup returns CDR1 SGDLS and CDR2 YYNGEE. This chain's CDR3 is CASSVTSGGDTDTQYF. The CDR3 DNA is TGTGCCAGCAGCGTCACTAGCGGGGGGGACACAGATACGCAGTATTTT.